The source of this T cell receptor (beta chain) is a study of blood T cell repertoires in COVID-19. Profiled with immunoSEQ multiplex PCR; TCRdb holds only in-frame clones, not every one. The table has some 120,000 clones, 84% seen once. Looked up from germline, CDR1 is LNHNV and CDR2 is YYDKDF (reference sequence). Losses at the gene ends were 0 bases for V and 4 bases for J; bases not matched to a gene: 7. This CDR3 is 16 amino acids long. The source is a woman in her thirties who had recovered from COVID-19. The chain uses TRBV15 and TRBJ1-2; 8 bases are a match to TRBD1. Sequencing input: peripheral blood. The CDR3 coding sequence is TGTGCCACCAGCAGAGATCTCCCAGGACAGGGCTATGGCTACACCTTC. The encoded protein is CATSRDLPGQGYGYTF.